A single sample is the source of the 9 T cell receptor beta chains below, sequenced in a study of cytomegalovirus exposure and HLA in healthy donors. The PCR ran on 60 Vbeta and 13 Jbeta primers. TCRdb keeps only in-frame clones here, not all; method: immunoSEQ multiplex PCR. The sample has roughly 100,000 clones, over 75% seen once. The sequenced sample consisted of PBMCs. The source of these receptors is a man between 50 and 59 years old in good health and CMV-seronegative.

The V gene is TRBV5-1, the J gene TRBJ2-5, with 10 bases aligning to TRBD2. The germline V gene has CDR1 SGHRS and CDR2 YFSETQ. The CDR3 consists of 15 residues. After removal of 3 bases from V and 0 bases from J, the junction contained 2 bases not matched to a gene. This CDR3 reads CASSSTSGYQETQYF. The CDR3 nucleotides read TGCGCCAGCAGCTCGACTAGCGGGTACCAAGAGACCCAGTACTTC.

The chain recombines TRBV9 with TRBJ1-2, with TRBD1 matching 7 bases. Germline CDR1 SGDLS, CDR2 YYNGEE. This CDR3 has 14 amino acids. The ends lost 0 bases at V and 2 bases at J; junction bases unmatched: 1. CDR3 protein: CASSVAQGNYGYTF. For the CDR3, the DNA is TGTGCCAGCAGCGTAGCACAGGGGAACTATGGCTACACCTTC.

Only one count was recorded for this clone. The chain uses TRBV7-8 and TRBJ1-1, with a tentative D call TRBD1 (6 bases). This CDR3 is 18 amino acids long. V lost 1 base and J lost 1, with 19 bases in between. CDR1 and CDR2 from the germline V gene are SGHVS and FQNEAQ. CDR3 coding DNA: TGTGCCAGCAGCTTAGGTGAGAACAGGGTAACGGAGAACACTGAAGCTTTCTTT. Translation: CASSLGENRVTENTEAFF.

The chain couples TRBV19 to TRBJ1-5, with D perhaps TRBD1 (5 bases). Germline CDR1 and CDR2: LNHDA and SQIVND (reference sequence). This CDR3 comprises 18 residues. V was trimmed by 1 base and J by 1 base, leaving 17 bases between them. CDR3 DNA sequence: TGTGCCAGTAGTATAGCGCGGGGGGGTCCCATAAGCAATCAGCCCCAGCATTTT. Translation: CASSIARGGPISNQPQHF.

This clone appeared a few times. This chain joins TRBV6-1 and TRBJ2-5, with D possibly matching TRBD2 (6 bases). Germline CDR1 and CDR2: MNHNS and SASEGT. This CDR3 is built from 13 residues. The ends were cut back, 6 bases at V and 1 base at J, with 9 bases in the middle. The CDR3 loop reads CASRGTSQETQYF. The CDR3 bases are TGTGCCAGCAGGGGGACTTCCCAAGAGACCCAGTACTTC.

This sequence joins TRBV19 and TRBJ1-1; TRBD1 matches at 7 bases. There are 17 residues in the CDR3. J lost 0 bases, V lost 5 bases, and 12 bases had no gene match. Germline V gene lookup returns CDR1 LNHDA and CDR2 SQIVND (reference sequence). CDR3 amino acids: CASSVRQGRRMNTEAFF. DNA of the CDR3: TGTGCCAGTAGTGTCCGACAGGGTCGGAGAATGAACACTGAAGCTTTCTTT.

Only a few counts were recorded for this clone. The chain uses TRBV7-8 and TRBJ2-1; D call uncertain. V lost 1 base to trimming and J lost 8 bases, with 9 bases between them. The germline CDR1 and CDR2 sequences are SGHVS and FQNEAQ. The CDR3 has 13 amino acids. The CDR3 sequence is CASSLGQAYEQFF. CDR3 nucleotides: TGTGCCAGCAGCTTAGGCCAGGCGTATGAGCAGTTCTTC. Together with reference TRBV7-8 and TRBJ2-1, the CDR3 gives the full variable domain: GAGVSQSPRYKVAKRGQDVALRCDPISGHVSLFWYQQALGQGPEFLTYFQNEAQLDKSGLPSDRFFAERPEGSVSTLKIQRTQQEDSAVYLCASSLGQAYEQFFGPGTRLTVL.

The chain couples TRBV27 to TRBJ1-4; 7 nucleotides match TRBD1. Trimming removed 2 bases from V and 7 bases from J; junction bases left unmatched: 13. CDR1 is MNHEY and CDR2 is SMNVEV in the germline V gene (reference sequence). CDR3 length equals 17 residues. The DNA of the CDR3 is TGTGCCAGCAGTTTAAAGCGTACAGGGGTTAGTGGTGAAAAACTGTTTTTT. Protein: CASSLKRTGVSGEKLFF.

This clone occurred once. CDR3 residues: CASSPGVLARSGGETQYF. CDR3 nucleotides: TGTGCCAGCAGCCCCGGGGTACTAGCAAGGAGTGGAGGAGAGACCCAGTACTTC. The V call is TRBV7-9, the J call TRBJ2-5; a possible D gene is TRBD2 (6 bases). Trimming removed 5 bases from V and 4 bases from J, with 26 bases in between. The CDR3 contains 18 residues. The germline CDR1 and CDR2 sequences are SEHNR and FQNEAQ (reference sequence).